The sequence of this TCR beta chain was determined in a study of blood T cell repertoires in COVID-19. V lost 3 bases, J lost 2 bases, and 15 bases lay in between. The CDR3 has 16 residues. Germline V gene lookup returns CDR1 MRHNA and CDR2 SNTAGT. In the authors' methods: Amplification with reference gene primers provided the estimates of nucleated cell counts. Generated by immunoSEQ multiplex PCR, the TCRdb table keeps only in-frame clones and is missing some. V and J calls plus clone size are reproduced from that table; the DNA served to infer D and trimming. The data show around 210,000 clones, with 70% to 90% seen just once and roughly 19% held by the top ten. This clone was found a few times.

This receptor was taken from a man aged 45-65 years with COVID-19, enrolled during active disease. The source material was peripheral blood. The V call is TRBV6-4, the J call TRBJ2-3; possible D gene TRBD2, 6 bases. In nucleotides, the CDR3 is TGTGCCAGCAGTGAAGGTAGCGGAGATGCCACAGATACGCAGTATTTT. Translating gives CASSEGSGDATDTQYF.